The next 7 T cell receptor beta chains were all read from a single sample in a study of cytomegalovirus exposure and HLA in healthy donors. This table comes from immunoSEQ multiplex PCR, and its TCRdb copy is limited to in-frame clones, with some not included. Counted here are some 100,000 clones, 85% to 90% occurring once; the ten biggest clones make up roughly 2.1%. Sequenced input: PBMCs. Receptors originate from a woman under 30 in good health and CMV-seronegative.

The chain has TRBV6-4 and TRBJ2-1; perhaps TRBD2 as D (5 bases). V was pared by 0 bases and J by 10 bases, with 10 bases between. The CDR3 contains 13 residues. Germline V gene sequence: CDR1 MRHNA, CDR2 SNTAGT. CDR3 in DNA: TGTGCCAGCAGTGACTCTAGCGTCGGGGAGCAGTTCTTC. Translated, it gives CASSDSSVGEQFF.

The V and J genes are TRBV15 and TRBJ1-4, with D uncertain. Germline CDR1 reads LNHNV; CDR2 reads YYDKDF (reference sequence). The CDR3 is made up of 16 amino acids. V was clipped by 2 bases and J by 4 bases, with 14 bases between them. CDR3 in DNA: TGTGCCACCAGCAGACCGAACGATGGGAGTAATGAAAAACTGTTTTTT. Residues: CATSRPNDGSNEKLFF.

The rearrangement joins TRBV19 to TRBJ1-2, with TRBD1 identical over 10 bases. Germline CDR1 LNHDA, CDR2 SQIVND (reference sequence). The J segment lost 4 bases and the V segment lost 2 bases, leaving 10 bases of the junction unmatched. The CDR3 is 17 amino acids. The CDR3: CASSIRGRTGGSYGYTF. The DNA of the CDR3 is TGTGCCAGTAGTATAAGGGGACGGACAGGGGGGAGCTATGGCTACACCTTC.

This clone was picked up a small number of times. V usage is TRBV7-2 and J usage is TRBJ2-1, with D uncertain. The germline gives CDR1 SGHTA, CDR2 FQGNSA. CDR3 length equals 14 residues. V dropped 1 base and J dropped 2 bases, with 6 bases sitting between them. DNA for the CDR3: TGTGCCAGCAGCTTAGGGCAGGCCTACAATGAGCAGTTCTTC. It encodes CASSLGQAYNEQFF. Full variable domain (missing parts from reference TRBV7-2 and TRBJ2-1): GAGVSQSPSNKVTEKGKDVELRCDPISGHTALYWYRQSLGQGLEFLIYFQGNSAPDKSGLPSDRFSAERTGGSVSTLTIQRTQQEDSAVYLCASSLGQAYNEQFFGPGTRLTVL.

This clone was observed a single time. The CDR3 region is CASSLNLGLTGELFF. CDR3 bases: TGTGCCAGCAGCTTAAATCTGGGACTAACCGGGGAGCTGTTTTTT. The chain joins TRBV7-3 to TRBJ2-2, with 7 bases identical to TRBD2. This CDR3 comprises 15 residues. The germline CDR1 and CDR2 sequences are SGHTA and FQGTGA. With 1 base clipped from V and 5 bases from J, the junction kept 4 bases outside the gene matches.

This chain connects TRBV28 to TRBJ1-2, with TRBD1 matching over 10 bases. The germline V gene has CDR1 MDHEN and CDR2 SYDVKM. There are 13 residues in the CDR3. Trimming at V came to 5 bases and at J to 6 bases, leaving 3 bases not matched to a gene. CDR3 region: CASSPGQGDGYTF. For the CDR3, the DNA is TGTGCCAGCAGTCCTGGACAGGGGGATGGCTACACCTTC.

The chain carries TRBV11-2 and TRBJ2-7; TRBD1 is a possible D gene (5 bases). Deletions cut 8 bases from V and 3 bases from J, with 11 bases between. CDR3 length: 12 amino acids. Looked up from germline, CDR1 is SGHAT and CDR2 is FQNNGV. CDR3 bases: TGTGCCAGCGGACGACAGAACTACGAGCAGTACTTC. Its protein product is CASGRQNYEQYF.